This entry is about one T cell receptor beta chain. Its antigen is unknown. It has no much larger one-base neighbor in the sample; base qualities were not kept. TCRbeta CDR3 regions were amplified from genomic DNA by means of the immunoSEQ Assay, a bias-controlled multiplex PCR. Processing in the source paper ran as follows. Within the assay, amplification of reference gene primers was used to estimate how many nucleated cells each sample contained. Sequence reads were collapsed and filtered to measure the absolute abundance of every unique TCRbeta CDR3 rearrangement. Productive Simpson clonality was computed per sample as the square root of Simpson's diversity index over productive rearrangements. Here the immuneACCESS table is served through TCRdb, limited to in-frame sequences with V and J called. Missing clones are a known gap in these copies; in checked studies unresolved V genes cover under half, and the rest lacks a known reason. V, J and clone size were drawn from that table, and D and trimming were deduced from the DNA. The sample has about 210,000 clones on record, about 91% of them singletons. The ten most abundant clones make up 2.5% of the sample.

This specimen comes from a study of blood T cell repertoires in COVID-19 (dated by TCRdb to about 2020). In terms of the full investigation: The collaborator samples originated in the United States, Italy and Spain and spanned the acute and convalescent phases of COVID-19. The repertoires were released in a freely available public database intended as a resource for research on the immune response to SARS-CoV-2. The samples were drawn from the first 160 participants of the ongoing ImmuneRACE study and from over 950 subjects provided by 6 global collaborators. The dataset comprised deeply sampled blood TCRbeta repertoires from subjects exposed to, actively infected with, or recovered from COVID-19. Where available, HLA class I and class II types were obtained from metadata supplied by the sample provider rather than from assay-based typing. Nearly every sample came with metadata listing a de-identified subject ID, COVID-19 status, age in years and sex. The prospective study material was composed of cDNA or gDNA derived from T cells, B-cell-depleted T cells, or PBMCs. The paper as a whole reports these results and caveats: The amount of clinical and demographic metadata varied by source and participant and was provided uncurated.

V is trimmed back by 5 bases and J by 10 bases, and the junction contains 9 bases that no gene match accounts for. CDR1 and CDR2 are drawn from the germline V gene: KGHSH, LQKENI. The cysteine opens and the phenylalanine closes a CDR3 of 14 amino acids. This entry keeps only the CDR3 DNA: 42 bases, framed from base 1. In the prospective study, participants were about 18 to 89 years old, resided in around 25 geographic areas of the United States, and were enrolled through a virtual design. To assign participants to cohorts, the prospective study relied on clinical history that participants themselves reported in a screening survey and a study questionnaire. Mobile phlebotomists in the prospective study collected whole blood, serum and a nasopharyngeal or oropharyngeal swab from every participant. Prospective study participants could optionally give additional blood draws and questionnaires over an approximately two-month period. Prospective study blood samples were shipped either frozen or at room temperature before DNA extraction.

The receptor chain draws on TRBV18 and TRBJ2-1; 9 middle bases align to TRBD2. This receptor was obtained from a woman aged 40 to 50 with acute COVID-19. Sequencing was done on a sample of PBMCs or T cells enriched from blood (not recorded which). The DNA is TGTGCCAGCTCAGCCGAGCGGGAGGTGGGAGAGCAGTTCTTC. Translated, it gives CASSAEREVGEQFF. Joined to the reference TRBV18 and TRBJ2-1 proteins, this CDR3 gives the full variable domain: NAGVMQNPRHLVRRRGQEARLRCSPMKGHSHVYWYRQLPEEGLKFMVYLQKENIIDESGMPKERFSAEFPKEGPSILRIQQVVRGDSAAYFCASSAEREVGEQFFGPGTRLTVL.